This TCR beta chain was obtained from a study of cytomegalovirus exposure and HLA in healthy donors. In the case of this clone: Its antigen is unknown.

Per the germline V gene, CDR1 is MNHNS and CDR2 is SASEGT. The CDR3 contains 14 residues. V lost 2 bases, J lost 5 bases, and 12 bases lay in between. 60 Vbeta and 13 Jbeta primers were used in PCR. Sequenced by immunoSEQ multiplex PCR; TCRdb stores in-frame clones only, minus some. Here the sample spans a few hundred thousand clones, roughly 80% being singletons. Study-level results: An analysis was carried out later, and it reportedly showed fewer N-insertions in an Asian-associated ancestry cluster than the roughly 670-donor mean.

Input material: PBMCs. This clonotype was sampled from a man aged 40-49 years in good health and CMV-seronegative. This chain connects TRBV6-1 to TRBJ1-1; D is perhaps TRBD1 (5 bases). DNA for the CDR3: TGTGCCAGCAGTGAAAAGGCAGGGAGGACTGAAGCTTTCTTT. This codes for CASSEKAGRTEAFF.